These T cell receptor beta chains were read from a single sample in a study of blood T cell repertoires in COVID-19. TCRdb keeps only in-frame clones here, not all; method: immunoSEQ multiplex PCR. Here the sample spans around 120,000 clones, roughly 90% being singletons. The sample consisted of PBMCs or T cells enriched from blood (not recorded which). The receptors originated from a woman in her 50s who had recovered from COVID-19. Each CDR3 is given with its conserved first and last residue. Fields, in order: CDR3 length, clone size, D gene, V gene, J gene, CDR3 protein, CDR3 DNA. A D gene is named only where the DNA matches it firmly. The size entry is marked missing in some rows and otherwise reads once, few, many or a size class.

18	NA	TRBD2	TRBV5-1	TRBJ2-2	CASSWGTSGGPNTGELFF	TGCGCCAGCAGCTGGGGGACTAGCGGGGGACCGAACACCGGGGAGCTGTTTTTT
12	once	NA	TRBV7-2	TRBJ1-2	CASSLNPYGYTF	TGTGCCAGCAGCTTAAATCCTTATGGCTACACCTTC
13	few	NA	TRBV29-1	TRBJ1-2	CSVDNSVDYGYTF	TGCAGCGTTGATAATTCTGTCGACTATGGCTACACCTTC
15	NA	NA	TRBV4-1	TRBJ2-3	CASSQRLQLTDTQYF	TGCGCCAGCAGCCAAAGACTACAGCTCACAGATACGCAGTATTTT
12	NA	NA	TRBV5-5	TRBJ2-1	CASSLGSNEQFF	TGTGCCAGCAGCTTAGGGAGCAATGAGCAGTTCTTC
11	NA	NA	TRBV29-1	TRBJ1-1	CSVANAGVAFF	TGCAGCGTTGCGAACGCAGGGGTAGCTTTCTTT
15	NA	NA	TRBV9	TRBJ1-3	CASSVSPLSGNTIYF	TGTGCCAGCAGCGTAAGCCCGCTCTCTGGAAACACCATATATTTT
13	NA	TRBD1	TRBV13	TRBJ1-1	CASSQQGYTEAFF	TGTGCCAGCAGCCAACAGGGGTACACTGAAGCTTTCTTT
14	NA	TRBD1	TRBV5-1	TRBJ1-4	CASSPGQGGEKLFF	TGCGCCAGCAGCCCGGGACAGGGAGGGGAAAAACTGTTTTTT
13	NA	NA	TRBV5-5	TRBJ1-1	CASSGGQNTEAFF	TGTGCCAGCAGCGGTGGACAGAACACTGAAGCTTTCTTT
17	NA	NA	TRBV4-2	TRBJ1-4	CASSQDPTDLTNEKLFF	TGTGCCAGCAGCCAAGATCCTACAGACCTAACTAATGAAAAACTGTTTTTT
14	NA	NA	TRBV27	TRBJ1-1	CASSFRLSRSEAFF	TGTGCCAGCAGTTTCCGGCTCTCCCGGAGTGAAGCTTTCTTT
14	NA	TRBD1	TRBV18	TRBJ2-5	CASSPGTAQETQYF	TGTGCCAGCTCACCCGGGACAGCCCAAGAGACCCAGTACTTC
14	NA	NA	TRBV7-2	TRBJ1-2	CASSTIGQGDGYTF	TGTGCCAGCAGCACCATCGGGCAGGGCGATGGCTACACCTTC
16	once	TRBD1	TRBV7-6	TRBJ1-3	CASSSGQGALGNTIYF	TGTGCCAGCAGCTCGGGCCAGGGGGCTCTTGGAAACACCATATATTTT
15	NA	NA	TRBV7-8	TRBJ1-6	CASSLVWENNSPLHF	TGTGCCAGCAGCTTAGTATGGGAGAATAATTCACCCCTCCACTTT
16	NA	NA	TRBV19	TRBJ1-5	CASSTSGQFSNQPQHF	TGTGCCAGTAGTACCTCCGGACAGTTTAGCAATCAGCCCCAGCATTTT
16	NA	NA	TRBV18	TRBJ1-6	CASSPRDLATPSPLHF	TGTGCCAGCTCACCTAGGGACTTAGCAACGCCGTCACCCCTCCACTTT
15	few	NA	TRBV19	TRBJ2-2	CASQIKGPSGGELFF	TGTGCCAGTCAAATAAAGGGGCCTTCCGGCGGGGAGCTGTTTTTT
17	NA	NA	TRBV5-1	TRBJ1-4	CASSLYQVGGQKEKLFF	TGCGCCAGCAGCTTGTATCAGGTGGGGGGGCAGAAAGAAAAACTGTTTTTT
18	NA	TRBD1	TRBV7-3	TRBJ1-4	CASSPSPRQGGVNEKLFF	TGTGCCAGCAGCCCCTCCCCCCGACAGGGGGGGGTTAATGAAAAACTGTTTTTT
15	few	NA	TRBV7-9	TRBJ1-5	CASSSNLEGNQPQHF	TGTGCCAGCAGCTCTAACTTGGAGGGCAATCAGCCCCAGCATTTT
16	NA	NA	TRBV6-6	TRBJ2-7	CASSYSSSGSSYEQYF	TGTGCCAGCAGTTACTCGTCTTCGGGGAGTTCCTACGAGCAGTACTTC
14	NA	TRBD1	TRBV9	TRBJ1-1	CASSVGQRNTEAFF	TGTGCCAGCAGCGTGGGACAGAGGAACACTGAAGCTTTCTTT
14	NA	TRBD2	TRBV5-4	TRBJ2-4	CASSAQTSAGIQYF	TGTGCCAGCAGCGCCCAGACTAGCGCTGGCATTCAGTACTTC
13	NA	TRBD1	TRBV29-1	TRBJ1-4	CSGRRTGDGKLFF	TGCAGCGGGCGAAGGACAGGGGACGGAAAACTGTTTTTT
16	NA	TRBD1	TRBV7-9	TRBJ1-4	CASGITIGTGDEKLFF	TGTGCCAGCGGCATTACGATCGGGACAGGGGATGAAAAACTGTTTTTT
18	NA	NA	TRBV27	TRBJ1-3	CASSLTGAAASSGNTIYF	TGTGCCAGCAGTTTGACAGGAGCGGCGGCTAGCTCTGGAAACACCATATATTTT
10	NA	NA	TRBV2	TRBJ2-1	CASTGNEQFF	TGTGCCAGCACGGGCAATGAGCAGTTCTTC
14	NA	TRBD1	TRBV7-3	TRBJ2-3	CASSNRDRSDTQYF	TGTGCCAGCAGCAACCGGGACAGATCAGATACGCAGTATTTT
12	NA	NA	TRBV12-3/TRBV12-4	TRBJ1-4	CASSFGGEKLFF	TGTGCCAGCAGTTTCGGAGGGGAAAAACTGTTTTTT
15	NA	NA	TRBV27	TRBJ2-4	CASSFGAGGANIQYF	TGTGCCAGCAGTTTCGGGGCGGGCGGGGCCAACATTCAGTACTTC
14	NA	TRBD1	TRBV2	TRBJ2-7	CASNGQGAIYEQYF	TGTGCCAGCAATGGACAGGGGGCGATCTACGAGCAGTACTTC
17	NA	NA	TRBV15	TRBJ1-1	CATSSKGGRVTDTEAFF	TGTGCCACCAGCTCTAAAGGCGGCAGGGTAACTGACACTGAAGCTTTCTTT
15	NA	NA	TRBV5-1	TRBJ2-7	CASSLERGRTYEQYF	TGCGCCAGCAGCTTGGAGAGAGGGCGTACCTACGAGCAGTACTTC
15	NA	TRBD1	TRBV18	TRBJ1-6	CASSLKGGQGSPLHF	TGTGCCAGCTCTCTAAAGGGGGGACAGGGGTCACCCCTCCACTTT
16	once	NA	TRBV27	TRBJ2-5	CASSFKEGARQETQYF	TGTGCCAGCAGTTTTAAGGAGGGGGCCCGACAAGAGACCCAGTACTTC
14	once	TRBD2	TRBV5-1	TRBJ2-1	CASSYEGLADEQFF	TGCGCCAGCAGCTACGAGGGACTAGCGGATGAGCAGTTCTTC
14	NA	TRBD1	TRBV7-2	TRBJ1-1	CASSFSQGGTEAFF	TGTGCCAGCAGCTTTTCTCAGGGGGGCACTGAAGCTTTCTTT
12	NA	NA	TRBV24-1	TRBJ1-1	CATIGVYTEAFF	TGTGCCACCATAGGGGTATACACTGAAGCTTTCTTT
14	NA	TRBD1	TRBV19	TRBJ2-2	CASSDRGDSGELFF	TGTGCCAGTAGCGACAGGGGAGATTCCGGGGAGCTGTTTTTT
13	NA	NA	TRBV4-1	TRBJ1-4	CASSQVLYEKLFF	TGCGCCAGCAGCCAAGTTCTCTATGAAAAACTGTTTTTT
15	NA	NA	TRBV7-6	TRBJ1-2	CASSLDGGAVYGYTF	TGTGCCAGCAGCTTAGACGGGGGGGCGGTCTATGGCTACACCTTC
14	NA	NA	TRBV3-1/TRBV3-2	TRBJ2-2	CASSPRGGTGELFF	TGTGCCAGCAGCCCTCGGGGTGGCACCGGGGAGCTGTTTTTT
14	NA	NA	TRBV13	TRBJ2-1	CASSTQTSYNEQFF	TGTGCCAGCAGCACCCAGACTAGTTACAATGAGCAGTTCTTC
15	NA	NA	TRBV7-9	TRBJ1-5	CAASGEGHSNQPQHF	TGTGCCGCCTCCGGAGAGGGTCATAGCAATCAGCCCCAGCATTTT
14	NA	NA	TRBV6-5	TRBJ1-5	CASSREYRNQPQHF	TGTGCCAGCAGCCGAGAGTACCGCAATCAGCCCCAGCATTTT
17	NA	TRBD1	TRBV3-1/TRBV3-2	TRBJ1-2	CASSRGQGARGAYGYTF	TGTGCCAGCAGTCGGGGACAGGGGGCGAGAGGAGCCTATGGCTACACCTTC
14	NA	TRBD1	TRBV5-1	TRBJ1-2	CASSLATGDGGYTF	TGCGCCAGCAGCTTGGCAACAGGGGACGGTGGCTACACCTTC
14	few	NA	TRBV7-9	TRBJ1-1	CASSLAAQNTEAFF	TGTGCCAGCAGCTTAGCGGCCCAGAACACTGAAGCTTTCTTT
16	NA	TRBD1	TRBV24-1	TRBJ2-1	CATSDPGQGAHNEQFF	TGTGCCACCAGTGATCCCGGACAGGGGGCCCACAATGAGCAGTTCTTC
16	NA	NA	TRBV23-1	TRBJ2-1	CASSQRLQNSYNEQFF	TGCGCCAGCAGTCAAAGACTACAAAACTCCTACAATGAGCAGTTCTTC
15	NA	TRBD2	TRBV10-3	TRBJ2-1	CAISEPSGGAGEQFF	TGTGCCATCAGTGAGCCCAGCGGGGGGGCCGGTGAGCAGTTCTTC
14	NA	TRBD2	TRBV6-5	TRBJ2-7	CASSALRGGLEQYF	TGTGCCAGCAGCGCACTGCGGGGGGGCCTCGAGCAGTACTTC
16	NA	TRBD2	TRBV9	TRBJ2-1	CASSALPGGSYNEQFF	TGTGCCAGCAGCGCTTTGCCGGGGGGCTCCTACAATGAGCAGTTCTTC
12	once	NA	TRBV2	TRBJ2-7	CASRQGSREQYF	TGTGCCAGCAGACAGGGCTCTCGCGAGCAGTACTTC
12	NA	TRBD1	TRBV29-1	TRBJ2-7	CSARTGANEQYF	TGCAGCGCCCGGACAGGGGCCAACGAGCAGTACTTC
17	NA	TRBD2	TRBV5-1	TRBJ2-3	CASSLEASGGASDTQYF	TGCGCCAGCAGCTTGGAGGCTAGCGGGGGGGCCTCAGATACGCAGTATTTT
13	NA	NA	TRBV6-5	TRBJ1-2	CASSRSSSYGYTF	TGTGCCAGCAGCCGAAGTTCCAGCTATGGCTACACCTTC
14	NA	NA	TRBV5-1	TRBJ2-1	CASSLAAGDNEQFF	TGCGCCAGCAGCTTGGCTGCAGGGGACAATGAGCAGTTCTTC